The 10 T cell receptor beta chains given below trace back to one sample, sequenced in a study of blood T cell repertoires in COVID-19. Measured with immunoSEQ multiplex PCR; TCRdb has only the in-frame clones, and not every one. This sample has 25,000 to 35,000 clones, with 92% found just once. The specimen sequenced was peripheral blood. These receptors originate from a man aged 50-60 years with active COVID-19.

CDR3 loop: CASSSATGHTGELFF. Here the CDR3 DNA reads TGTGCCAGCAGTTCCGCTACAGGGCACACCGGGGAGCTGTTTTTT. The gene calls are TRBV6-5 and TRBJ2-2; D is possibly TRBD1 (6 bases). This CDR3 comprises 15 residues. Trimming cost V 4 bases and J 3 bases, with 12 bases left between them. In germline, CDR1 is MNHEY, CDR2 SVGAGI.

This chain uses TRBV5-1 with TRBJ1-4; D is unclear. V was shortened by 4 bases and J by 2 bases, with 9 bases between the two germline ends. The CDR3 loop spans 14 amino acids. Germline loops: CDR1 SGHRS, CDR2 YFSETQ. CDR3: CASSPSGTNEKLFF. CDR3 bases: TGCGCCAGCAGCCCCTCAGGTACTAATGAAAAACTGTTTTTT.

The CDR3 region is CASSVLSGDTGELFF. The CDR3 DNA is TGTGCCAGCAGCGTTCTTAGCGGGGACACCGGGGAGCTGTTTTTT. The chain links TRBV7-9 to TRBJ2-2, with 8 bases fitting TRBD2. Germline CDR1 reads SEHNR; CDR2 reads FQNEAQ (reference sequence). This CDR3 region has 15 residues. The J segment lost 3 bases and the V segment lost 5 bases, leaving 5 bases of the junction unmatched.

The CDR3 DNA is TGTGCCAGCAGCCGCGGACAGGGTGGTTCACCCCTCCACTTT. Encoded protein: CASSRGQGGSPLHF. This chain uses TRBV4-2 with TRBJ1-6; TRBD1 agrees at 8 bases. The germline gives CDR1 LGHNA, CDR2 YNFKEQ. The CDR3 spans 14 residues. With V trimmed by 4 bases and J by 9 bases, 5 bases remained unmatched.

J is TRBJ1-5 and V is TRBV7-2; TRBD1 agrees at 9 bases. The junction had 4 bases not matched to a gene; V was cut back by 3 bases and J by 7 bases. The germline V gene has CDR1 SGHTA and CDR2 FQGNSA. The CDR3 extends over 14 amino acids. The CDR3 DNA is TGTGCCAGCAGCTTTCACAGGGGGCCCCAGCCCCAGCATTTT. This gives the protein CASSFHRGPQPQHF.

This chain joins TRBV28 and TRBJ1-2, with a possible D match to TRBD1 (6 bases). Germline V lookup: CDR1 MDHEN, CDR2 SYDVKM. The CDR3 has 17 amino acids. The V end lost 3 bases, the J end lost 7 bases, and 24 bases lay between the germline ends. In DNA form, the CDR3 reads TGTGCCAGCAGTTTGCCCACTGGGGCAGGGGATTTGGGTGGCTACACCTTC. Its translation is CASSLPTGAGDLGGYTF.

J is TRBJ2-3 and V is TRBV19; 7 bases are a match to TRBD2. The germline V gene encodes CDR1 LNHDA and CDR2 SQIVND (reference sequence). J was trimmed by 8 bases and V by 3 bases; bases with no gene match: 11. This CDR3 has 15 residues. The CDR3 is CASSIRQPGGGTQYF. CDR3 DNA sequence: TGTGCCAGTAGTATTCGACAACCCGGCGGGGGTACGCAGTATTTT. The variable domain in full, completed from reference TRBV19 and TRBJ2-3, reads DGGITQSPKYLFRKEGQNVTLSCEQNLNHDAMYWYRQDPGQGLRLIYYSQIVNDFQKGDIAEGYSVSREKKESFPLTVTSAQKNPTAFYLCASSIRQPGGGTQYFGPGTRLTVL.

The J gene is TRBJ2-7, the V gene TRBV28, with TRBD1 identical over 9 bases. V was pared by 3 bases and J by 5 bases, with 5 bases of the junction left unmatched. In germline, CDR1 is MDHEN, CDR2 SYDVKM. The CDR3 consists of 14 residues. In DNA form, the CDR3 reads TGTGCCAGCAGTTTGACAGGGGGTACCCACGAGCAGTACTTC. Its protein is CASSLTGGTHEQYF.

This chain connects TRBV28 to TRBJ2-7, with 10 bases that match TRBD1. The CDR3 is 12 residues long. V was pared by 4 bases and J by 12 bases, with 6 bases of the junction left unmatched. Germline values: CDR1 MDHEN, CDR2 SYDVKM. The CDR3 reads CASSSPGQGRYF. CDR3 in DNA: TGTGCCAGCAGTTCGCCGGGACAGGGGCGGTACTTC.

In this sample, this clone turned up once. The rearrangement joins TRBV10-2 to TRBJ2-5; maybe TRBD1 (5 bases). The CDR3 has 13 amino acids. Deletions cut 5 bases from V and 4 bases from J, with 11 bases between. CDR1 WSHSY and CDR2 SAAADI come from the germline V gene. The CDR3 bases are TGCGCCAGCAGTCGCCAGGGTGGAGAGACCCAGTACTTC. As protein: CASSRQGGETQYF.